Below are 12 T cell receptor beta chains sequenced from a single sample in a study of early T cells in non-severe SARS-CoV-2 infection. TCRdb called the 5' RACE reads again in MiXCR, with one record for every CDR3 protein. The sample contains around 80,000 distinct CDR3 sequences, roughly an eighth of which appear only once. The sample was whole blood. The receptor set was obtained from an adult who was a healthcare worker with PCR-confirmed SARS-CoV-2 infection or an uninfected control (not recorded which).

This clonotype has at least ten counts. The chain carries TRBV6-2 or TRBV6-3 and TRBJ1-2; D uncertain. Trimming left V 2 bases short and J 2 bases short, with 12 bases between. Per germline, CDR1 MNHEY and CDR2 SVGEGT. The length of the CDR3 is 15 residues. The CDR3 DNA sequence: TGTGCCAGCAGTTACGGGTTCGGATGGAACTATGGCTACACCTTC. It encodes CASSYGFGWNYGYTF.

This clonotype was found many times. The chain recombines TRBV20-1 with TRBJ1-3; unclear D gene. There are 14 residues in the CDR3. The V end was cut by 6 bases, the J end by 2 bases, with 14 bases between. Germline values: CDR1 DFQATT, CDR2 SNEGSKA (reference sequence). The CDR3 loop reads CSAPRPGPGNTIYF. The CDR3 DNA reads as TGCAGTGCCCCGAGACCTGGTCCTGGAAACACCATATATTTT.

This chain connects TRBV4-3 to TRBJ2-1, with D maybe TRBD2 (5 bases). The CDR3 spans 15 residues. Looked up from germline, CDR1 is LGHNA and CDR2 is YSLEER. V lost 0 bases, J lost 0 bases, and 6 bases lay in between. The CDR3 region is CASSQDTSSYNEQFF. For the CDR3, the DNA is TGCGCCAGCAGCCAAGATACTAGCTCCTACAATGAGCAGTTCTTC.

The table lists this clonotype with a few counts. The V and J genes are TRBV11-2 and TRBJ2-3; maybe TRBD2 (5 bases). Germline V lookup: CDR1 SGHAT, CDR2 FQNNGV. V was clipped by 4 bases and J by 6 bases, with 8 bases between them. The CDR3 sequence is 12 residues long. CDR3 nucleotides: TGTGCCAGCAGCTCCGGGAAGGATACGCAGTATTTT. Amino acid sequence: CASSSGKDTQYF.

Only a few counts were recorded for this clonotype. V is TRBV27 and J is TRBJ2-7; 8 bases fit TRBD1. The CDR3 is 15 amino acids. Germline V lookup: CDR1 MNHEY, CDR2 SMNVEV (reference sequence). Losses at the gene ends were 5 bases for V and 4 bases for J; bases not matched to a gene: 10. The CDR3 region is CASSTTGAQGYEQYF. The CDR3 region has the DNA TGTGCCAGCAGTACGACAGGGGCGCAGGGTTACGAGCAGTACTTC.

The V gene is TRBV11-2, the J gene TRBJ2-5; a possible D gene is TRBD1 (5 bases). From germline, CDR1 is SGHAT and CDR2 FQNNGV. The CDR3 is made up of 14 amino acids. V was clipped by 3 bases and J by 5 bases, with 13 bases between them. The CDR3 nucleotides read TGTGCCAGCAGCTTTGGGGCAGGGCGGGAGACCCAGTACTTC. Translating it yields CASSFGAGRETQYF.

CDR3 loop: CASSVGAGALSGYTF. As DNA, the CDR3 is TGTGCCAGCAGCGTAGGGGCGGGGGCCCTCTCTGGCTACACCTTC. V usage is TRBV9 and J usage is TRBJ1-2; tentatively, D is TRBD1 (6 bases). Germline V lookup: CDR1 SGDLS, CDR2 YYNGEE. The CDR3 is made up of 15 amino acids. V was cut by 0 bases and J by 7 bases, with 16 bases left in between. Full variable domain (remainder filled in from reference TRBV9 and TRBJ1-2): DSGVTQTPKHLITATGQRVTLRCSPRSGDLSVYWYQQSLDQGLQFLIQYYNGEERAKGNILERFSAQQFPDLHSELNLSSLELGDSALYFCASSVGAGALSGYTFGSGTRLTVV.

A few counts support this clonotype. The chain carries TRBV6-6 and TRBJ1-5; 10 positions agree with TRBD1. The CDR3 spans 16 residues. The germline V gene encodes CDR1 MNHNY and CDR2 SVGAGI (reference sequence). Germline trimming cut 2 bases from V and 4 bases from J; bases unmatched to any gene: 5. The CDR3 DNA follows: TGTGCCAGCAGTTACCGGGACAGGGGAGGGAATCAGCCCCAGCATTTT. Its protein product is CASSYRDRGGNQPQHF.

There are a few counts of this clonotype. The gene calls are TRBV10-3 and TRBJ2-1; a weak D match, TRBD2 (5 bases). Trimming cost V 3 bases and J 5 bases, with 14 bases left between them. There are 15 residues in the CDR3. Germline assignment: CDR1 ENHRY and CDR2 SYGVKD. The CDR3 here is CAISDIGLADNEQFF. The CDR3 DNA reads as TGTGCCATCAGTGATATTGGGCTAGCCGACAATGAGCAGTTCTTC.

This clonotype was recorded at least ten times. This chain links TRBV28 with TRBJ1-1; no firm D call. This CDR3 has 15 amino acids. Per germline, CDR1 MDHEN and CDR2 SYDVKM. Trimming left V 2 bases short and J 1 base short, with 11 bases between. The CDR3, as DNA: TGTGCCAGCAGTTTACTCGCATACCCGAACACTGAAGCTTTCTTT. Translation: CASSLLAYPNTEAFF.

Details on this clonotype: Just one base apart from a much larger clone, this may be a read error. The rearrangement uses TRBV11-2 and TRBJ2-5; D is possibly TRBD1 (6 bases). Germline-derived CDR1 and CDR2 are SGHAT and FQNNGV. V was cut by 3 bases and J by 4 bases, with 12 bases left in between. The CDR3 totals 14 residues. CDR3 sequence: CASSFNRVRETQYF. CDR3 sequence (DNA): TGTGCCAGCAGCTTTAACAGGGTGAGAGAGACCCAGTACTTC.

This chain connects TRBV6-6 to TRBJ2-7; tentatively, D is TRBD1 or TRBD2 (5 bases each). The CDR3 has 12 residues. Deletions cut 7 bases from V and 3 bases from J, with 10 bases between. Germline loops: CDR1 MNHNY, CDR2 SVGAGI (reference sequence). The CDR3 coding sequence is TGTGCCAGCAAACGGGACGGCTACGAGCAGTACTTC. This gives the protein CASKRDGYEQYF.